A few counts support the clone carrying this T cell receptor beta chain. This sample stems from a study of blood T cell repertoires in COVID-19. Study details: Sample material is recorded as cDNA or gDNA derived from T cells, B-cell-depleted T cells, or PBMCs.

V trimming: 5 bases; J trimming: 7 bases; junction bases outside the gene matches: 11. The CDR3 is 16 residues long. The germline CDR1 and CDR2 sequences are LNHDA and SQIVND (reference sequence). Per the study methods: Nucleated cell number was recorded as an estimate derived from reference gene primer amplification. Using immunoSEQ multiplex PCR, the repertoire was profiled, and TCRdb retains in-frame clones only, with some absent. V and J calls and clone size are those listed in that table; D and trimming were worked out from the DNA. The sample holds 200,000 to 250,000 clones, nearly 85% seen once. Seattle researchers signed up patients amid active infection and tracked them longitudinally.

The chain has TRBV19 and TRBJ1-6; 7 nucleotides line up with TRBD1. Material: peripheral blood. The sequence was collected from a woman in her 30s with COVID-19, enrolled during active disease. The CDR3 here is CASSPLQGSRNSPLHF. The CDR3 bases are TGTGCCAGTAGTCCTCTACAGGGGAGTCGGAATTCACCCCTCCACTTT.